A single sample is the source of the 14 T cell receptor beta chains below, sequenced in a study of cytomegalovirus exposure and HLA in healthy donors. With 60 Vbeta and 13 Jbeta primers, the PCR was carried out. Profiled with immunoSEQ multiplex PCR; TCRdb holds only in-frame clones, not every one. The sample lists under 300,000 clones, about 86% occurring once. Sequencing input: PBMCs. These receptors were taken from a woman aged 60-70 years in good health and CMV-seropositive.

CDR3 in amino acids: CASNQQGGELFF. The CDR3 DNA is TGCGCCAGCAACCAGCAGGGCGGGGAGCTGTTTTTT. The V gene is TRBV10-1, the J gene TRBJ2-2, with D perhaps TRBD1 (5 bases). V was shortened by 7 bases and J by 7 bases, with 10 bases between the two germline ends. The CDR3 contains 12 residues. The germline CDR1 and CDR2 sequences are WNHNN and SYGVQD (reference sequence).

CDR3 sequence (DNA): TGCGCCAGCAGCCAAATTATGGACAGCTCCTACGAGCAGTACTTC. It is translated as CASSQIMDSSYEQYF. The chain employs TRBV4-1 and TRBJ2-7; D may be TRBD1 (6 bases). Between the trimmed V and J ends, which lost 2 bases and 0 bases, there was a span of 11 bases. The V gene's germline CDR1 is MGHRA and CDR2 YSYEKL. There are 15 residues in the CDR3.

The J gene is TRBJ2-5, the V gene TRBV30; 7 bases match TRBD2. The end of the DNA fits TRBJ2-7 better, so the J call may be wrong. This CDR3 has 14 amino acids. Germline V gene data show CDR1 as GTSNPN and CDR2 as SVGIG (reference sequence). In nucleotides, the CDR3 is TGTGCCTGGAGTGTAGCGGGATCAGTCTACGAGCAGTACTTC. This encodes CAWSVAGSVYEQYF.

The V call is TRBV2, the J call TRBJ1-1; 7 nucleotides align to TRBD1. This CDR3 has 12 amino acids. The junction had 3 bases not matched to a gene; V was cut back by 6 bases and J by 5 bases. Germline-derived CDR1 and CDR2 are SNHLY and FYNNEI. The CDR3 is CASRRQGTEAFF. CDR3 nucleotides: TGTGCCAGCAGGAGACAGGGAACTGAAGCTTTCTTT.

V usage is TRBV15 and J usage is TRBJ2-7; maybe TRBD1 (6 bases). Looked up from germline, CDR1 is LNHNV and CDR2 is YYDKDF (reference sequence). V lost 4 bases and J 0 bases, leaving 13 bases between the germline ends. The CDR3 contains 15 residues. The CDR3 sequence: CATSIRGPSSYEQYF. DNA of the CDR3: TGTGCCACCAGCATCAGGGGTCCCAGCTCCTACGAGCAGTACTTC.

This clone has a handful of counts. The chain recombines TRBV7-9 with TRBJ1-1; no firm D call. Trimming shortened V by 5 bases and J by 7 bases, and 23 bases separated the two germline ends. CDR1 is SEHNR, CDR2 FQNEAQ, per germline (reference sequence). This CDR3 contains 16 residues. CDR3 region: CASSLHQRLYGSEAFF. The CDR3 DNA follows: TGTGCCAGCAGCCTCCACCAACGGCTATATGGGAGTGAAGCTTTCTTT.

The V gene is TRBV11-2, the J gene TRBJ2-7; 12 bases map to TRBD2. Germline CDR1 reads SGHAT; CDR2 reads FQNNGV. The CDR3 has 12 amino acids. The junction had 5 bases not matched to a gene; V was cut back by 8 bases and J by 9 bases. In DNA form, the CDR3 reads TGTGCCAGCTCTAGCGGGAGGGAGGGGCAGTACTTC. Translating gives CASSSGREGQYF.

This rearrangement joins TRBV10-3 to TRBJ1-2; 8 nucleotides match TRBD1. There are 13 residues in the CDR3. The V and J ends lost 7 bases and 7 bases, in that order; junction bases with no gene match: 8. Germline CDR1 reads ENHRY; CDR2 reads SYGVKD. The CDR3 loop reads CAIKNRGESGYTF. DNA of the CDR3: TGTGCCATCAAAAACAGGGGGGAGAGTGGCTACACCTTC.

The chain has TRBV29-1 and TRBJ1-1; D might be TRBD1 (6 bases). The CDR3 covers 13 residues. The germline gives CDR1 SQVTM, CDR2 ANQGSEA. V was cut by 5 bases and J by 1 base, with 11 bases left in between. CDR3 sequence reads: CSVFWTANTEAFF. CDR3 bases: TGCAGCGTTTTCTGGACAGCGAACACTGAAGCTTTCTTT.

This chain uses TRBV7-9 with TRBJ2-7, with 12 positions matching TRBD2. The V and J ends lost 5 bases and 3 bases, in that order; junction bases with no gene match: 5. CDR3 length: 15 amino acids. Germline V lookup: CDR1 SEHNR, CDR2 FQNEAQ (reference sequence). Here the CDR3 reads CASSPRTSGVYEQYF. The CDR3, as DNA: TGTGCCAGCAGCCCCCGGACTAGCGGGGTCTACGAGCAGTACTTC.

The V gene is TRBV7-6, the J gene TRBJ2-7, with D tentatively TRBD1 (5 bases). Trimming took 0 bases from V and 5 from J, leaving 14 bases between them. This CDR3 is 15 amino acids long. Germline CDR1 is SGHVS and CDR2 is FNYEAQ. For the CDR3, the DNA is TGTGCCAGCAGCTTAGCGGCAGGGCGGCAGGACGAGCAGTACTTC. This translates into CASSLAAGRQDEQYF.

The chain couples TRBV28 to TRBJ1-4; D call uncertain. CDR1 MDHEN and CDR2 SYDVKM come from the germline V gene. V was cut by 7 bases and J by 5 bases, with 17 bases left in between. This CDR3 is 15 amino acids long. CDR3 region: CASTLALVSNEKLFF. The CDR3 bases are TGTGCCAGCACCCTAGCCCTGGTATCGAATGAAAAACTGTTTTTT.

In its sample, this clone was seen a few times. An end of the junction differs from the germline gene, which may be a read error. This sequence joins TRBV7-7 and TRBJ2-1; no clear D. CDR3 length: 13 amino acids. Germline loops: CDR1 SSHAT, CDR2 FNYEAQ (reference sequence). The CDR3 region has the DNA TGTGCTAGCAGCTTAGAACCTAGTCTTGAGCAGTTCTTC. Translated: CASSLEPSLEQFF.

The chain uses TRBV5-4 and TRBJ1-1; D is uncertain. With 0 bases removed from V and 1 base from J, the gap between germline ends came to 13 bases. The germline gives CDR1 SGHNT, CDR2 YYREEE (reference sequence). This CDR3 has 16 residues. This CDR3 is CASSLGRVGRNTEAFF. The DNA of the CDR3 is TGTGCCAGCAGCTTGGGGCGGGTAGGGAGGAACACTGAAGCTTTCTTT.